These 20 T cell receptor beta chains originate from one sample sequenced in a study of cytomegalovirus exposure and HLA in healthy donors. Data came from immunoSEQ multiplex PCR; TCRdb stores just in-frame clones and leaves some out. Of under 100,000 clones listed, roughly 84% are singletons. Source material: PBMCs. The receptors here all came from a woman between 18 and 29 years old in good health and CMV-seropositive.

CDR3 protein: CASSLKSLAGGSDYEQYF. The CDR3 nucleotides are TGTGCCAGCAGCTTAAAGTCCCTAGCGGGGGGATCAGACTACGAGCAGTACTTC. The chain recombines TRBV11-2 with TRBJ2-7; 11 bases fit TRBD2. CDR1 SGHAT and CDR2 FQNNGV come from the germline V gene. The length of the CDR3 is 18 residues. The V and J ends lost 2 bases and 3 bases, in that order; junction bases with no gene match: 12.

The gene calls are TRBV29-1 and TRBJ1-2; 7 bases agree with TRBD1. Trimming removed 4 bases from V and 2 bases from J; junction bases left unmatched: 10. The V gene's germline CDR1 is SQVTM and CDR2 ANQGSEA. The CDR3 is 15 residues long. The chain's CDR3 is CSVGGQGQKNYGYTF. The CDR3 nucleotides read TGCAGCGTTGGAGGGCAGGGACAGAAGAACTATGGCTACACCTTC.

This clone is medium-sized within its sample. The chain employs TRBV7-8 and TRBJ2-2; possible D gene TRBD2, 6 bases. CDR1 is SGHVS, CDR2 FQNEAQ, per germline. This CDR3 spans 15 amino acids. The V gene lost 6 bases and the J gene lost 1 base, with 12 bases spanning the gap. The CDR3 nucleotides read TGTGCCAGCAGGCTTAGGGGAGGGAACACCGGGGAGCTGTTTTTT. It specifies CASRLRGGNTGELFF.

CDR3: CASSQDRTGVETQYF. The CDR3 DNA sequence: TGTGCCAGCAGCCAAGATAGAACAGGGGTAGAGACCCAGTACTTC. This rearrangement joins TRBV14 to TRBJ2-5; TRBD1 agrees at 7 bases. The trim removed 0 bases at V and 4 bases at J, leaving 5 bases unmatched. Germline loops: CDR1 SGHDN, CDR2 FVKESK. This CDR3 has 15 amino acids.

The genes are TRBV7-3 and TRBJ1-1, with a tentative D call TRBD1 (5 bases). This CDR3 is built from 14 residues. The germline V gene encodes CDR1 SGHTA and CDR2 FQGTGA. Deletions cut 6 bases from V and 1 base from J, with 12 bases between. The CDR3 is CASSSQGENTEAFF. The CDR3 DNA sequence: TGTGCCAGCAGTTCCCAGGGTGAGAACACTGAAGCTTTCTTT.

This clone turned up a few times. This chain joins TRBV7-9 and TRBJ2-3; TRBD2 matches 8 bases. Germline assignment: CDR1 SEHNR and CDR2 FQNEAQ (reference sequence). The CDR3 length is 16 residues. V gave up 6 bases and J gave up 3 bases; unmatched junction bases: 11. The DNA of the CDR3 is TGTGCCAGCAGACCTGGTCGCGGGGGGTGGACAGATACGCAGTATTTT. Translated: CASRPGRGGWTDTQYF.

The V call is TRBV27, the J call TRBJ1-4; D remains ambiguous. The germline gives CDR1 MNHEY, CDR2 SMNVEV (reference sequence). V was trimmed by 3 bases and J by 5 bases, leaving 13 bases between them. The CDR3 runs 15 residues. The chain's CDR3 is CASSFRREGNEKLFF. As DNA, the CDR3 is TGTGCCAGCAGTTTCCGGCGGGAAGGAAATGAAAAACTGTTTTTT.

This chain uses TRBV25-1 with TRBJ2-3, with D unclear. Germline V gene lookup returns CDR1 MGHDK and CDR2 SYGVNS. The CDR3 is 14 residues long. V was pared by 2 bases and J by 2 bases, with 8 bases between. The CDR3 sequence: CASSEHLNTDTQYF. CDR3 in DNA: TGTGCCAGCAGTGAACACTTAAACACAGATACGCAGTATTTT.

J is TRBJ2-2 and V is TRBV9; 9 nucleotides agree with TRBD2. Germline V gene lookup returns CDR1 SGDLS and CDR2 YYNGEE. V gave up 0 bases and J gave up 6 bases; unmatched junction bases: 6. The CDR3 runs to 16 residues. The CDR3 DNA sequence: TGTGCCAGCAGCGTAGTTGGTAGCGGGGGCTCCGGGGAGCTGTTTTTT. Protein sequence: CASSVVGSGGSGELFF.

V is TRBV7-2 and J is TRBJ2-3; 7 nucleotides match TRBD2. The CDR3 has 14 residues. The germline V gene encodes CDR1 SGHTA and CDR2 FQGNSA. V lost 5 bases to trimming and J lost 6 bases; unmatched junction nucleotides: 8. CDR3 sequence: CASSPGLAVDTQYF. The CDR3 bases are TGTGCCAGCAGCCCTGGGCTAGCGGTCGATACGCAGTATTTT. The variable domain in full, with the rest retrieved from reference TRBV7-2 and TRBJ2-3, is GAGVSQSPSNKVTEKGKDVELRCDPISGHTALYWYRQSLGQGLEFLIYFQGNSAPDKSGLPSDRFSAERTGGSVSTLTIQRTQQEDSAVYLCASSPGLAVDTQYFGPGTRLTVL.

The chain joins TRBV6-6 to TRBJ2-3; 7 bases are shared with TRBD2. CDR1 is MNHNY, CDR2 SVGAGI, per germline (reference sequence). V was pared by 10 bases and J by 4 bases, with 11 bases of the junction left unmatched. CDR3 size: 14 residues. The CDR3 loop reads CATAGGGMADTQYF. CDR3 sequence (DNA): TGTGCCACCGCGGGCGGGGGAATGGCAGATACGCAGTATTTT.

This sequence joins TRBV28 and TRBJ1-1; D is possibly TRBD1 (5 bases). Trimming took off 6 bases at V and 11 bases at J, with 19 bases between the two ends. CDR3 length: 13 amino acids. Germline lookup yields CDR1 MDHEN and CDR2 SYDVKM. The CDR3 sequence: CASRTGTTIWAFF. The CDR3 DNA is TGTGCCAGCAGGACCGGGACTACCATCTGGGCTTTCTTT.

The J gene is TRBJ2-7, the V gene TRBV13, with 8 bases matching TRBD2. V gave up 4 bases and J gave up 5 bases; unmatched junction bases: 16. Germline V CDR1 and CDR2: PRHDT, FYEKMQ (reference sequence). The CDR3 spans 17 residues. This CDR3 is CASSSDQLSGGFHEQYF. The CDR3 DNA is TGTGCCAGCAGCTCCGACCAATTGAGCGGGGGTTTCCACGAGCAGTACTTC.

The rearrangement uses TRBV10-2 and TRBJ2-7; TRBD1 aligns across 7 bases. The V gene end was trimmed by 10 bases and the J gene end by 3 bases; junction bases not matched to a gene: 3. CDR1 and CDR2 from the germline V gene are WSHSY and SAAADI. This CDR3 has 11 amino acids. Here the CDR3 reads CATRDSYEQYF. The CDR3 nucleotides are TGCGCCACTAGGGACAGCTACGAGCAGTACTTC.

The V call is TRBV25-1, the J call TRBJ2-7; D is possibly TRBD2 (5 bases). From germline, CDR1 is MGHDK and CDR2 SYGVNS. The CDR3 is made up of 13 amino acids. The germline V and J ends were trimmed by 5 bases and 4 bases, with 12 bases remaining between them. CDR3 bases: TGTGCCAGCAGTTCGCCGGACTTATACGAGCAGTACTTC. Its protein product is CASSSPDLYEQYF.

The CDR3 loop is CASSESFRTSGGRSGNIQYF. The DNA for the CDR3 is TGCGCCAGCAGTGAGTCTTTTAGGACTAGCGGGGGGCGCTCGGGAAACATTCAGTACTTC. The rearrangement links TRBV10-2 to TRBJ2-4; 14 bases agree with TRBD2. The trim removed 0 bases at V and 6 bases at J, leaving 13 bases unmatched. Per the germline V gene, CDR1 is WSHSY and CDR2 is SAAADI. There are 20 residues in the CDR3.

The V and J genes are TRBV29-1 and TRBJ2-6, with 7 positions matching TRBD1. This CDR3 contains 16 residues. Germline trimming cut 6 bases from V and 0 bases from J; bases unmatched to any gene: 8. In germline, CDR1 is SQVTM, CDR2 ANQGSEA. CDR3 coding DNA: TGCAGCGTCGTCGGACAGGCGAACTCTGGGGCCAACGTCCTGACTTTC. It codes for CSVVGQANSGANVLTF. Together with reference TRBV29-1 and TRBJ2-6, the CDR3 gives the full variable domain: SAVISQKPSRDICQRGTSLTIQCQVDSQVTMMFWYRQQPGQSLTLIATANQGSEATYESGFVIDKFPISRPNLTFSTLTVSNMSPEDSSIYLCSVVGQANSGANVLTFGAGSRLTVL.

The chain uses TRBV30 and TRBJ1-4; TRBD1 matches 8 bases. Trimming cost V 5 bases and J 7 bases; bases outside gene matches: 6. The length of the CDR3 is 13 residues. The germline V gene has CDR1 GTSNPN and CDR2 SVGIG (reference sequence). The CDR3 spells CAWAGQGGEKLFF. Here the CDR3 DNA reads TGTGCCTGGGCCGGACAGGGTGGTGAAAAACTGTTTTTT.

The V and J genes are TRBV11-3 and TRBJ2-5; TRBD1 agrees at 10 bases. Germline values: CDR1 SGHNT, CDR2 YENEEA. The CDR3 spans 16 residues. V lost 4 bases and J lost 0; bases outside the gene matches: 5. Written as DNA, the CDR3 is TGTGCCAGCAGCTCGACGGGACAGGGGAACCAAGAGACCCAGTACTTC. Its translation is CASSSTGQGNQETQYF.

This chain joins TRBV4-2 and TRBJ1-5, with 7 bases fitting TRBD1. Germline V gene data show CDR1 as LGHNA and CDR2 as YNFKEQ. This CDR3 is built from 15 residues. With V trimmed by 2 bases and J by 4 bases, 5 bases remained unmatched. DNA for the CDR3: TGTGCCAGCAGCCAATGGAGACAGGGAAATCAGCCCCAGCATTTT. Its protein product is CASSQWRQGNQPQHF.